Shown below are 18 T cell receptor beta chains from a single sample sequenced in a study of T cells after yellow fever vaccination. Each CDR3 protein is one row after TCRdb ran MiXCR on the 5' RACE reads. Among about 300,000 distinct CDR3 sequences, approximately 8% were seen once, and the ten largest hold around 3.3%. The sequencing used CD4+ T cells sorted from PBMCs, collected 5 days after the yellow fever booster vaccination. The source is a man younger than 35 who received the YFV17D yellow fever vaccine.

This clonotype was counted between two and nine times. The rearrangement uses TRBV6-2 or TRBV6-3 and TRBJ2-1, with unresolved D. CDR1 and CDR2 (germline): MNHEY, SVGEGT. V shed 6 bases and J shed 5 bases, with 11 bases lying between them. This CDR3 comprises 13 residues. CDR3 nucleotides: TGTGCCAGCAGCCCACGGGTCCACAATGAGCAGTTCTTC. Residues: CASSPRVHNEQFF.

This chain connects TRBV4-2 to TRBJ1-1; a weak D match, TRBD1 (5 bases). V gave up 2 bases and J gave up 1 base, with 11 bases separating them. Germline V gene data show CDR1 as LGHNA and CDR2 as YNFKEQ. The CDR3 loop spans 15 amino acids. The CDR3 is CASSQPGTGNTEAFF. The CDR3 nucleotides are TGTGCCAGCAGCCAACCCGGGACGGGGAACACTGAAGCTTTCTTT.

The chain links TRBV19 to TRBJ1-4, with 7 bases fitting TRBD1. This CDR3 has 13 residues. J gave up 6 bases and V 7 bases, and 5 bases lay outside the gene matches. Germline-derived CDR1 and CDR2 are LNHDA and SQIVND (reference sequence). The CDR3 nucleotides read TGTGCCAGTAAGTTCGGGACAGATGAAAAACTGTTTTTT. It specifies CASKFGTDEKLFF.

This clonotype has only a few counts. The chain employs TRBV7-6 and TRBJ2-1; 11 bases fit TRBD2. The CDR3 sequence is 16 residues long. The V gene end was trimmed by 5 bases and the J gene end by 3 bases; junction bases not matched to a gene: 6. Germline V gene data show CDR1 as SGHVS and CDR2 as FNYEAQ. CDR3 amino acids: CASSTTSGGVYNEQFF. CDR3 coding DNA: TGTGCCAGCAGCACAACTAGCGGGGGTGTCTACAATGAGCAGTTCTTC.

The chain carries TRBV5-1 and TRBJ2-7, with D possibly TRBD2 on 5 matching bases. Germline-derived CDR1 and CDR2 are SGHRS and YFSETQ. This CDR3 comprises 14 residues. Trimming took off 7 bases at V and 2 bases at J, with 16 bases between the two ends. CDR3 sequence: CASSSTDWPYEQYV. CDR3 nucleotide sequence: TGCGCCAGCTCTTCCACGGACTGGCCCTACGAGCAGTACGTC.

This clonotype was recorded at least ten times. The rearrangement uses TRBV13 and TRBJ2-7, with D unresolved. The ends were cut back, 3 bases at V and 4 bases at J, with 7 bases in the middle. This CDR3 has 12 amino acids. Germline V gives CDR1 PRHDT, CDR2 FYEKMQ (reference sequence). The CDR3 coding sequence is TGTGCCAGCAGCTTTTTGGGTTACGAGCAGTACGTC. Amino acid sequence: CASSFLGYEQYV.

This clonotype was counted only a few times. This chain links TRBV9 with TRBJ2-3; TRBD2 agrees at 11 bases. The CDR3 is 16 residues long. Trimming at V came to 3 bases and at J to 2 bases, leaving 5 bases not matched to a gene. The germline gives CDR1 SGDLS, CDR2 YYNGEE. Written as DNA, the CDR3 is TGTGCCAGCAGCGCCCCGACTAGCGGGGTCACAGATACGCAGTATTTT. This sequence encodes CASSAPTSGVTDTQYF.

This clonotype has just a few counts. The chain is built from TRBV3-1 and TRBJ2-3, with 12 bases that match TRBD2. Per germline, CDR1 LGHDT and CDR2 YNNKEL (reference sequence). CDR3 size: 15 residues. Trimming took 5 bases from V and 4 from J; bases not matched to a gene: 4. CDR3 nucleotide sequence: TGTGCCAGCAGCTACACTAGCGGGGGGTCAGATACGCAGTATTTT. It translates to CASSYTSGGSDTQYF.

This clonotype showed up many times. The chain is built from TRBV6-6 and TRBJ2-2; TRBD1 or TRBD2 may be the D gene (5 bases each). CDR3 size: 14 residues. Per germline, CDR1 MNHNY and CDR2 SVGAGI (reference sequence). V lost 2 bases and J 7 bases, leaving 11 bases between the germline ends. In DNA form, the CDR3 reads TGTGCCAGCAGTTACACAGGAGGAGGCGGGGAGCTGTTTTTT. Encoded protein: CASSYTGGGGELFF.

CDR3 nucleotide sequence: TGCAGTGCCCCCCCGGGGGGGACGGGCACAGATACGCAGTATTTT. This codes for CSAPPGGTGTDTQYF. V gene TRBV20-1 combines with J gene TRBJ2-3, with 8 bases identical to TRBD2. The ends lost 6 bases at V and 1 base at J; junction bases unmatched: 9. The length of the CDR3 is 15 residues. Germline CDR1 DFQATT, CDR2 SNEGSKA (reference sequence).

There are a few counts of this clonotype. This chain uses TRBV4-3 with TRBJ2-1; D gene uncertain. Germline CDR1 and CDR2: LGHNA and YSLEER. The CDR3 is made up of 14 amino acids. Trimming took 1 base from V and 10 from J, leaving 14 bases between them. CDR3 amino acids: CASSQVQIPKEQFF. Written as DNA, the CDR3 is TGCGCCAGCAGCCAAGTTCAAATACCCAAGGAGCAGTTCTTC.

This chain links TRBV7-2 with TRBJ2-5, with 15 positions matching TRBD2. The germline CDR1 and CDR2 sequences are SGHTA and FQGNSA. Trimming took 2 bases from V and 2 from J; bases not matched to a gene: 9. The CDR3 sequence is 19 residues long. The CDR3 region is CASSLMYGTSGGTQETQYF. The CDR3 coding sequence is TGTGCCAGCAGCTTAATGTACGGGACTAGCGGGGGGACTCAAGAGACCCAGTACTTC.

The J gene is TRBJ1-5, the V gene TRBV6-6; D remains ambiguous. The CDR3 loop spans 16 amino acids. V was trimmed by 6 bases and J by 5 bases, leaving 20 bases between them. Germline values: CDR1 MNHNY, CDR2 SVGAGI (reference sequence). The CDR3: CASSRSNGVYYQPQHF. The CDR3 DNA follows: TGTGCCAGCAGCCGATCGAACGGGGTTTACTATCAGCCCCAGCATTTT.

The chain has TRBV19 and TRBJ1-5; D is unclear. Germline V gene data show CDR1 as LNHDA and CDR2 as SQIVND (reference sequence). This CDR3 has 15 amino acids. V lost 4 bases, J lost 4 bases, and 14 bases lay in between. CDR3 in DNA: TGTGCCAGTAGTACATCAGCCCACTCGAATCAGCCCCAGCATTTT. It specifies CASSTSAHSNQPQHF.

The V gene is TRBV4-1, the J gene TRBJ2-6; TRBD2 is a possible D gene (6 bases). V was pared by 2 bases and J by 0 bases, with 11 bases between. CDR1 is MGHRA, CDR2 YSYEKL, per germline. CDR3 length: 17 amino acids. Here the CDR3 DNA reads TGCGCCAGCAGCCAAAAGATGGGGGGCTCTGGGGCCAACGTCCTGACTTTC. It specifies CASSQKMGGSGANVLTF.

In the case of this clonotype: At one of its ends the junction is not consistent with the germline gene, which may arise from a read error. The chain couples TRBV2 to TRBJ1-5; D gene ambiguous. The CDR3 has 12 residues. Germline CDR1 SNHLY, CDR2 FYNNEI. CDR3 residues: CASREDGQPQHF. CDR3 sequence (DNA): TGTGCCAGCAGGGAAGATGGTCAGCCCCAGCATTTT.

At least ten counts were recorded for this clonotype. The chain links TRBV20-1 to TRBJ1-5; possible D gene TRBD1, 6 bases. Germline V gene data show CDR1 as DFQATT and CDR2 as SNEGSKA (reference sequence). Trimming left V 1 base short and J 7 bases short, with 11 bases between. The CDR3 has 13 residues. CDR3 DNA: TGCAGTGCTAGAGCGGGGGCAGGGCAGCCCCAGCATTTT. It encodes CSARAGAGQPQHF.

This clonotype has ten or more counts. This chain joins TRBV24-1 and TRBJ2-2; D not certain. Deletions cut 7 bases from V and 2 bases from J, with 1 base between. Germline CDR1 and CDR2: KGHDR and SFDVKD. The CDR3 contains 11 residues. The DNA for the CDR3 is TGTGCCACCAGCAACACCGGGGAGCTGTTTTTT. Its protein is CATSNTGELFF.